This T cell receptor beta chain was observed in a study of OX40 agonist ivuxolimab in advanced cancers. For the wider study: Ivuxolimab was a fully human IgG2 agonistic monoclonal antibody targeting the costimulatory receptor OX40 (CD134). Intravenous ivuxolimab was administered to patients every 2 weeks at six dose levels: 0.01, 0.1, 0.3, 1.5, 3 and 10 mg/kg. Patients were allowed to have had prior anti-PD-1, anti-PD-L1 or anti-CTLA-4 therapy, and 40% of the dose-escalation patients had been treated with checkpoint inhibitors. Of the approximately 53 patients in dose escalation, 19 had hepatocellular carcinoma, roughly 15 had melanoma, 9 had renal cell carcinoma and 9 had head and neck cancer. Partial responses occurred in three dose-escalation patients, of whom one had hepatocellular carcinoma and two had cutaneous melanoma. The paper covers the monotherapy dose-escalation part of the phase I ivuxolimab trial, which included N of about 50 patients. A male proportion of 75% to 85% and a mean age of 60 years, ranging from roughly 23 to 85, were recorded for the dose-escalation cohort. Peripheral TCRbeta sequencing was intended to test whether TCR sequence diversity was altered and clonal T-cell expansion was caused by ivuxolimab. General study outcomes and caveats: Which antigens the clonally expanded peripheral T cells were specific for was not determined. Low levels of normalized T-cell clonal expansion were also seen in some patients who did not respond. At doses from 0.1 to 3.0 mg/kg, clonal expansion was seen in both CD4+ and CD8+ blood T cells between baseline and week 6. In partial responders in the 0.1-3.0 mg/kg groups, normalized peripheral clonal expansion was found to be among the lowest, especially among CD8+ T cells. On average, CD8+ T cells showed more expanded clones than CD4+ T cells after ivuxolimab.

The trial excluded patients who had a history of autoimmune disease or were on systemic immunosuppression. Peripheral blood for TCR sequencing was collected from all dose cohorts at baseline, on cycle 4 day 1, and on cycle 7 day 1. Samples were obtained from an open-label, multicenter, first-in-human phase I dose-escalation trial of ivuxolimab. Adults with locally advanced or metastatic head and neck squamous cell, hepatocellular, melanoma or renal cell carcinoma were enrolled in the trial. Before TCR sequencing, CD4+ and CD8+ T cells were separately sorted from peripheral blood. Genomic DNA was extracted from sorted cells for sequencing of the TCRbeta CDR3 region. The immunoSEQ Assay was used to sequence the TCRbeta CDR3 regions. TCRdb took over this immuneACCESS table, retaining in-frame rearrangements with V and J assigned. Such tables are incomplete; in checked studies, under half of the missing clones stem from an unresolved V gene, and the remainder is unexplained. For this sample the table gives 65,000 to 90,000 clones, of which 70% to 90% were detected only once. Together, the top ten hold 0.4% to 0.55% of the sample.

Germline trimming amounts to 3 bases on V and 8 bases on J, with 12 as the count of junction bases outside the gene matches. The CDR3 runs 15 residues from the cysteine to the phenylalanine. The entry retains the CDR3 DNA only, 45 bases that are in frame from base 1. The germline V gene sets CDR1 to SGDLS and CDR2 to YYNGEE. With regard to this clone: Its antigen remains undetermined. There are no base qualities to consult, and no much larger clone falls within one base.

The specimen comprised CD4+ or CD8+ T cells sorted from blood, sampled in a trial of the OX40 agonist ivuxolimab. The sequence links TRBV9 to TRBJ2-3, and 7 junction bases match TRBD1. The sequence was obtained from an adult with an advanced solid tumor such as melanoma, head and neck, liver or kidney cancer. The CDR3 protein sequence reads: CASSGPRDSFFTQYF. The sequence in DNA is TGTGCCAGCAGCGGGCCCCGGGACAGTTTTTTTACGCAGTATTTT.